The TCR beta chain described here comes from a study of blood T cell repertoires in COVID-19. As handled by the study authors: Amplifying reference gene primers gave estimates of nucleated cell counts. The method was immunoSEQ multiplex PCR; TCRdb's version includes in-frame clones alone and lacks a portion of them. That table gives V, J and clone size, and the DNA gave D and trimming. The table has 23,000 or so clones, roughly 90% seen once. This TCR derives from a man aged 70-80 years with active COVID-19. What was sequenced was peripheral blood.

CDR3 sequence reads: CSVPGTGGNQPQHF. CDR3 nucleotides: TGCAGCGTTCCCGGGACAGGGGGGAATCAGCCCCAGCATTTT. The chain uses TRBV29-1 and TRBJ1-5; 11 positions agree with TRBD1. Germline CDR1 SQVTM, CDR2 ANQGSEA. The V and J ends lost 5 bases and 4 bases, in that order; junction bases with no gene match: 4. This CDR3 spans 14 amino acids.